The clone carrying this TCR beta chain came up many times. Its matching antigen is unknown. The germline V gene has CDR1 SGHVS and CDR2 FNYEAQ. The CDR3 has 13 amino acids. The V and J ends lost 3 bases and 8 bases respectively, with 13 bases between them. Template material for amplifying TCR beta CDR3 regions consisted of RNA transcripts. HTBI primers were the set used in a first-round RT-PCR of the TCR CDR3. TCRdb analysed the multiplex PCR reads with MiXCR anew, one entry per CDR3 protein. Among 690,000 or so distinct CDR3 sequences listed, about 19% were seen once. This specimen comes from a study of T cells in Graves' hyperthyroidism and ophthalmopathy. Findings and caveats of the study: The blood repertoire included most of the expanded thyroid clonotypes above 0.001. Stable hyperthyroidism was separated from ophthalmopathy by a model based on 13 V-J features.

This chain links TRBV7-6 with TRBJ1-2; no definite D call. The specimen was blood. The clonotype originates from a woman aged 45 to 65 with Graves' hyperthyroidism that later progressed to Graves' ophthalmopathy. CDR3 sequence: CASSFRGGVGYTF. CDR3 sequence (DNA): TGTGCCAGCAGCTTTCGCGGCGGGGTGGGCTACACCTTC. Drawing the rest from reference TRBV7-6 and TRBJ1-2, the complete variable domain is GAGVSQSPRYKVTKRGQDVALRCDPISGHVSLYWYRQALGQGPEFLTYFNYEAQQDKSGLPNDRFSAERPEGSISTLTIQRTEQRDSAMYRCASSFRGGVGYTFGSGTRLTVV.